The table lists the clone carrying this T cell receptor beta chain with a count of one. Its antigen remains unidentified. The data stem from a study of shared clonotypes between healthy human individuals. Study findings and constraints: Collection of samples was limited to blood; tissue repertoires likely differ. All-four-donor shared clonotypes had higher generation probabilities than non-shared clonotypes did. Rarefaction demonstrated incomplete sorted-subset sequencing despite large depth.

Sequencing was performed with immunoSEQ multiplex PCR; in TCRdb, only in-frame clones are kept and a portion is missing. This sample has 2 million to 2.5 million clones, with about 94% found just once. Adult donors, all healthy and HIV-negative, had no recent acute infections or vaccinations. Specimen: naive CD4+ T cells sorted from blood. Subset indicated: CD45RA+ positively selected. This clonotype was obtained from a man aged 18 to 35 in good health.

The CDR3 here is CATSRVPPETQYF. In DNA form, the CDR3 reads TGTGCCACCAGCAGAGTCCCCCCAGAGACCCAGTACTTC. V and J are TRBV15 and TRBJ2-5; D not certain. The ends were cut back, 1 base at V and 4 bases at J, with 7 bases in the middle. The CDR3 covers 13 residues. Germline V gene sequence: CDR1 LNHNV, CDR2 YYDKDF (reference sequence).